The 14 T cell receptor beta chains reported below all come from one sample, sequenced in a study of spatial heterogeneity in lung cancer. MiXCR, applied by TCRdb to the 5' RACE reads, yields one record per CDR3 protein. Here the sample spans about 6,000 distinct CDR3 sequences, about 15% being singletons. For these TCRs, the target antigens are not known. This sample's time point: sample taken at primary tumor resection. Study results and caveats: Tumors with more nonsynonymous mutations had more expanded intratumoral alpha and beta TCRs.

The sequencing here drew on lung tumor tissue, taken at surgery. These receptors were taken from a male donor with early-stage non-small cell lung cancer.

This clonotype ranks as medium-sized. This beta chain is off target for a library built for alpha chains, so its abundance means little. The gene calls are TRBV3-1 and TRBJ1-2, with D possibly TRBD1 on 5 matching bases. CDR3 length: 16 amino acids. Trimming shortened V by 0 bases and J by 5 bases, and 16 bases separated the two germline ends. The germline gives CDR1 LGHDT, CDR2 YNNKEL (reference sequence). CDR3 nucleotides: TGTGCCAGCAGCCAAGATCCTGGGACGGGGATTTATGGCTACACCTTC. Translation: CASSQDPGTGIYGYTF.

By its share, this clonotype is medium-sized (0.01 to 0.1%). A library prepared for alpha chains yielded this beta chain as an off-target read; its size is of little meaning. This chain connects TRBV6-5 to TRBJ1-2; a possible D gene is TRBD1 (5 bases). The germline V gene encodes CDR1 MNHEY and CDR2 SVGAGI. Trimming stripped 5 bases from V and 3 bases from J, with 10 bases between. The CDR3 consists of 13 residues. CDR3: CASSQGSDYGYTF. DNA for the CDR3: TGTGCCAGCAGTCAGGGAAGCGACTATGGCTACACCTTC.

This clonotype appeared many times. This beta chain was picked up by a library intended for alpha chains and is off target, so its count carries little meaning. This chain connects TRBV29-1 to TRBJ2-7; D is perhaps TRBD1 (6 bases). V shed 6 bases and J shed 4 bases, with 13 bases lying between them. The germline gives CDR1 SQVTM, CDR2 ANQGSEA. The CDR3 has 12 amino acids. The CDR3 region has the DNA TGCAGCGTGGATTTACAGGGATACGAGCAGTACTTC. Translation: CSVDLQGYEQYF.

Comments on this clonotype: The library was prepared for alpha chains; this beta chain is a stray read, so its frequency means little. This chain links TRBV6-6 with TRBJ1-5, with 8 bases identical to TRBD1. Germline assignment: CDR1 MNHNY and CDR2 SVGAGI (reference sequence). The CDR3 has 14 residues. V trimming: 2 bases; J trimming: 5 bases; junction bases outside the gene matches: 2. This CDR3 is CASSYGQGYQPQHF. DNA for the CDR3: TGTGCCAGCAGTTACGGACAGGGCTATCAGCCCCAGCATTTT.

Notes on this clonotype: This beta chain appears as a stray read in a library generated for alpha chains; its size is not informative. This chain links TRBV18 with TRBJ1-5; 7 bases are a match to TRBD1. Germline V lookup: CDR1 KGHSH, CDR2 LQKENI. The CDR3 is made up of 16 amino acids. V was pared by 3 bases and J by 5 bases, with 10 bases of the junction left unmatched. CDR3 DNA: TGTGCCAGCTCACCGCGGGGAGGGGGCGCAGATCAGCCCCAGCATTTT. Its translation is CASSPRGGGADQPQHF.

This clonotype is labeled medium-sized. A library made for alpha chains picked up this beta chain off target, so its size means little. V gene TRBV5-6 combines with J gene TRBJ2-7; tentative D call: TRBD1 (5 bases). V was cut by 1 base and J by 0 bases, with 8 bases left in between. From germline, CDR1 is SGHDT and CDR2 YYEEEE. This CDR3 contains 14 residues. The CDR3 region is CASSLRTSSYEQYF. The CDR3 DNA is TGTGCCAGCAGCTTGAGGACAAGCTCCTACGAGCAGTACTTC. Looking up the rest from reference TRBV5-6 and TRBJ2-7 gives the full variable domain: DAGVTQSPTHLIKTRGQQVTLRCSPKSGHDTVSWYQQALGQGPQFIFQYYEEEERQRGNFPDRFSGHQFPNYSSELNVNALLLGDSALYLCASSLRTSSYEQYFGPGTRLTVT.

Note on this clonotype: Little can be read into the size of this beta chain, an off-target read in a library designed for alpha chains. The chain employs TRBV5-1 and TRBJ1-1, with 7 bases identical to TRBD1. The V gene's germline CDR1 is SGHRS and CDR2 YFSETQ. V was pared by 4 bases and J by 4 bases, with 7 bases of the junction left unmatched. CDR3 length: 14 residues. Here the CDR3 DNA reads TGCGCCAGCAGCCAGGATCAGGGGGGCACTGAAGCTTTCTTT. This gives the protein CASSQDQGGTEAFF.

This clonotype ranks as medium-sized. Little can be read into the size of this beta chain, an off-target read in a library designed for alpha chains. The chain links TRBV3-1 to TRBJ2-3; possibly TRBD2 for D (6 bases). V lost 4 bases to trimming and J lost 2 bases, with 16 bases between them. The germline gives CDR1 LGHDT, CDR2 YNNKEL (reference sequence). This CDR3 is 16 amino acids long. The CDR3: CASSRGSGPFTDTQYF. CDR3 sequence (DNA): TGTGCCAGCAGCCGAGGGAGCGGGCCATTCACAGATACGCAGTATTTT.

For this clonotype: It may be a read error: a sequence one base away is much more abundant. This beta chain represents an off-target read in a library built for alpha chains; its size is of limited meaning. The J gene is TRBJ2-3, the V gene TRBV7-6, with 8 bases identical to TRBD2. Looked up from germline, CDR1 is SGHVS and CDR2 is FNYEAQ. CDR3 length: 14 amino acids. V shed 5 bases, J shed 1 base, and the junction held 2 bases outside the gene matches. Here the CDR3 reads CASSRAGGTDTQYF. CDR3 nucleotide sequence: TGTGCCAGCAGCCGAGCGGGGGGCACAGATACGCAGTATTTT.

By its share, this clonotype is medium-sized. Within a library made for alpha chains, this beta chain is off target, and its count is uninformative. The chain uses TRBV18 and TRBJ1-4; D ambiguous. The germline V and J ends were trimmed by 5 bases and 0 bases, with 7 bases remaining between them. This CDR3 has 14 residues. Germline lookup yields CDR1 KGHSH and CDR2 LQKENI. In nucleotides, the CDR3 is TGTGCCAGCTCAAAGACATCAACTAATGAAAAACTGTTTTTT. Encoded protein: CASSKTSTNEKLFF. Using reference TRBV18 and TRBJ1-4 for the parts outside the CDR3, the full variable domain is NAGVMQNPRHLVRRRGQEARLRCSPMKGHSHVYWYRQLPEEGLKFMVYLQKENIIDESGMPKERFSAEFPKEGPSILRIQQVVRGDSAAYFCASSKTSTNEKLFFGSGTQLSVL.

This clonotype qualifies as medium-sized. As an off-target read in a library built for alpha chains, this beta chain has a frequency of little significance. The chain joins TRBV10-3 to TRBJ1-2, with D unresolved. V gave up 3 bases and J gave up 6 bases, with 11 bases separating them. The CDR3 has 13 residues. Germline V gene data show CDR1 as ENHRY and CDR2 as SYGVKD. CDR3 protein: CAISEKTLDGYTF. CDR3 bases: TGTGCCATCAGTGAAAAAACCCTTGATGGCTACACCTTC.

By proportion, this clonotype is medium-sized. A library prepared for alpha chains yielded this beta chain as an off-target read; its size is of little meaning. V and J are TRBV11-2 and TRBJ2-1; D gene unclear. The ends were cut back, 5 bases at V and 6 bases at J, with 11 bases in the middle. The CDR3 consists of 13 residues. From germline, CDR1 is SGHAT and CDR2 FQNNGV. CDR3 sequence: CASSLNQRNEQFF. The DNA for the CDR3 is TGTGCCAGCAGCCTTAATCAACGCAATGAGCAGTTCTTC. The whole variable domain, remainder taken from reference TRBV11-2 and TRBJ2-1, is EAGVAQSPRYKIIEKRQSVAFWCNPISGHATLYWYQQILGQGPKLLIQFQNNGVVDDSQLPKDRFSAERLKGVDSTLKIQPAKLEDSAVYLCASSLNQRNEQFFGPGTRLTVL.

This clonotype came up many times. A library prepared for alpha chains yielded this beta chain as an off-target read; its size is of little meaning. The chain joins TRBV7-2 to TRBJ2-3; 7 bases are a match to TRBD2. The V gene end was trimmed by 5 bases and the J gene end by 9 bases; junction bases not matched to a gene: 8. Looked up from germline, CDR1 is SGHTA and CDR2 is FQGNSA. This CDR3 has 13 amino acids. Here the CDR3 reads CASSMSQRETQYF. Here the CDR3 DNA reads TGTGCCAGCAGCATGTCACAGCGGGAAACGCAGTATTTT.

A word on this clonotype: Since it is a stray read in a library aimed at alpha chains, this beta chain has a size that is not meaningful. The CDR3 sequence is CASSLGLADAGELFF. The CDR3 region has the DNA TGTGCCAGCAGCTTAGGCCTAGCCGACGCCGGGGAGCTGTTTTTT. The chain employs TRBV5-6 and TRBJ2-2; D is possibly TRBD2 (5 bases). Trimming shortened V by 2 bases and J by 6 bases, and 14 bases separated the two germline ends. This CDR3 is built from 15 residues. CDR1 is SGHDT, CDR2 YYEEEE, per germline.